The rows below give T cell receptor beta chains drawn from one sample of a study of shared clonotypes between healthy human individuals. TCRdb's table, derived via immunoSEQ multiplex PCR, lists solely in-frame clones and lacks some. The sample has about 2 million clones; roughly 95% are singletons. The sequencing sample was made of naive CD8+ T cells sorted from blood. The origin of the receptors is a man between 18 and 35 years old in good health. Both conserved end residues are trimmed from each CDR3. The D gene is left open where the match is weak.

>NA|13|TRBV9
ASSVDVSSYNEQF
>TRBD1|15|TRBV5-1
ASSLPGTAASQETQY
>NA|11|TRBV14
ASSQGFLGEQY
>TRBD1|13|TRBV6-5
ASSTTGGFGDTQY
>TRBD1|14|TRBV7-9
ASSYGGTGVTGELF
>NA|13|TRBV6-1
ASSEEMGRAYEQY
>TRBD1|14|TRBV9
ASSVFWDRDTGELF
>NA|12|TRBV10-1
ASSEEGGTGELF
>NA|12|TRBV27
ASSYTGSPGELF
>NA|12|TRBV4-1
ASSLSGGNTEAF
>TRBD1|12|TRBV6-1
ASRQGMGLEEQY
>NA|11|TRBV7-9
ASSGEGTGELF
>NA|12|TRBV6-5
ASRPDRGNSPLH
>TRBD1|11|TRBV29-1
SGGTGGNYGYT
>TRBD1|13|TRBV30
AWSSGTGNTYEQY
>TRBD1|14|TRBV6-5
ASSYHRDRGTYEQY
>TRBD1|12|TRBV10-1
ASSDLTGEDTQY
>TRBD1|12|TRBV27
ASSFPGQGYEQY
>NA|14|TRBV5-6
ASSIYQDPGRETQY
>TRBD1|13|TRBV5-4
ASSFLGQGAHEQF
>NA|11|TRBV19
ASSMGNSYEQY
>NA|12|TRBV4-1
ASSPRQSNQPQH
>TRBD2|16|TRBV29-1
SVEDLPSGGAPYNEQF
>NA|14|TRBV9
ASSVEAGAYFGELF
>NA|11|TRBV5-5
ASSFGGAYEQY
>NA|12|TRBV4-1
ASSQGEGWTEAF
>NA|11|TRBV9
ASSVGPADEQY
>NA|13|TRBV4-3
ASSQERHLTYEQY
>NA|12|TRBV28
ASSRNPGHYGYT
>NA|10|TRBV12-1
ASSFDSYEQF
>NA|13|TRBV4-1
ASSQGGVGNQPQH
>NA|9|TRBV25-1
ASTSNVGAF
>NA|14|TRBV7-9
ASSPPRGVPKETQY
>NA|16|TRBV5-8
ASSLVRGPTPPNYGYT
>NA|12|TRBV13
ASSLRSVGSEAF
>TRBD1|17|TRBV11-2
ASSLGPGQMSSYNSPLH
>NA|14|TRBV11-2
ASSLDVQGHTGELF
>NA|12|TRBV28
ASSLWGSGNTIY
>NA|14|TRBV7-9
ASSLEGGYSPLEAF
>NA|11|TRBV27
ASSLYSGDTQY
>TRBD1|16|TRBV27
ASSLVVPLGTGVGEQY
>NA|11|TRBV19
ASSTGQTYEQY
>TRBD2|13|TRBV28
ASRGTSGGQETQY
>NA|13|TRBV4-1
ASSQLLGLAYEQY
>NA|12|TRBV27
ASSFGWPPVEQY
>NA|13|TRBV2
ASRADARYNSPLH
>NA|11|TRBV5-6
ASSFARGAEAF
>NA|11|TRBV10-2
ARSEGLHNEQF
>NA|12|TRBV28
ASSSLSGSIEQY
>TRBD1|11|TRBV4-1
ASSRGTVTEAF
>TRBD2|12|TRBV7-9
ASSLEGTRNEQF
>TRBD1|12|TRBV19
ASSFRDRDYEQY
>NA|10|TRBV5-1
ATSRRGETQY